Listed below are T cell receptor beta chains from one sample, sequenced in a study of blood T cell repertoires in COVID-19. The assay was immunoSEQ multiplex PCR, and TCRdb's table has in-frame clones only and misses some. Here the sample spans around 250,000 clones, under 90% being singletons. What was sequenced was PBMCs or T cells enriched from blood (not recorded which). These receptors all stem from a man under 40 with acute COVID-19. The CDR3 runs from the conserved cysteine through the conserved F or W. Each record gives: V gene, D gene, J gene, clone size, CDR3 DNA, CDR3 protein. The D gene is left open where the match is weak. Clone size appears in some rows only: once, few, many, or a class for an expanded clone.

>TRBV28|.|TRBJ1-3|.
TGTGCCAGCCTAGAGGAGGGTTCTGGAAACACCATATATTTT
CASLEEGSGNTIYF
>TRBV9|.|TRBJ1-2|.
TGTGCCAGCAGGTCGGAGTACTATGGCTACACCTTC
CASRSEYYGYTF
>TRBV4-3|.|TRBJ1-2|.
TGCGCCAGCAGCCAAGTAACTGACTCTAACTATGGCTACACCTTC
CASSQVTDSNYGYTF
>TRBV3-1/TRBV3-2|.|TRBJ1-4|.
TGTGCCAGCAGCCAGGAAACAGGGTTGCAAAAACTGTTTTTT
CASSQETGLQKLFF
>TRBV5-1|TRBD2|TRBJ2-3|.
TGTGCCAGCAGCTCGGAAGCTAGCGGGAGCACAGATACGCAGTATTTT
CASSSEASGSTDTQYF
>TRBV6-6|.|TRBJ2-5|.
TGTGCCAGCTCTCCAAGGGGAGAGACCCAGTACTTC
CASSPRGETQYF
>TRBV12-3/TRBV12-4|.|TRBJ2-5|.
TGTGCCAGCAGTTTTGGAGGAGAGACCCAGTACTTC
CASSFGGETQYF
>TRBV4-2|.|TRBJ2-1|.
TGTGCCAGCAGCGTGCGCTTCGGGGACTACAATGAGCAGTTCTTC
CASSVRFGDYNEQFF
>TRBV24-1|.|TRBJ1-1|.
TGTGCCACCAGTAAACAGGGCTTCACTGAAGCTTTCTTT
CATSKQGFTEAFF
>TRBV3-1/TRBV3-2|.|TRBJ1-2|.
TGTGCCAGCAGCCGCGCCCCCTATGGCTACACCTTC
CASSRAPYGYTF
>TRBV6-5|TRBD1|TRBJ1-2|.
TGTGCCAGCAGTTACCGGGACAGCGACTATGGCTACACCTTC
CASSYRDSDYGYTF
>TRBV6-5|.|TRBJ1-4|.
TGTGCCAGCAGTCAGACAGGAACCGGTGAAAAACTGTTTTTT
CASSQTGTGEKLFF
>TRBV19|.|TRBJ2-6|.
TGTGCCAGTAGTATCGGAGGCGGGGCCAACGTCCTGACTTTC
CASSIGGGANVLTF
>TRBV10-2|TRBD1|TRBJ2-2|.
TGCGCCAGCAGGATGGGACAGGGGAACACCGGGGAGCTGTTTTTT
CASRMGQGNTGELFF
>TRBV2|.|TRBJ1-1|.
TGTGCCAGCTCGGAGGCGCATAGGACTGAAGCTTTCTTT
CASSEAHRTEAFF
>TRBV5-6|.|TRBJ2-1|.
TGTGCCAGCAGCTTACCCGGCTCCTACAATGAGCAGTTCTTC
CASSLPGSYNEQFF
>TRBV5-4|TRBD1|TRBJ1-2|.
TGTGCCAGCACCGACCGAGACAGGGTGGGCCCTTATGGCTACACCTTC
CASTDRDRVGPYGYTF
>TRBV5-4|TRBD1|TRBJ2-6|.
TGTGCCAGCAGCTTGGGGGACAGGGGGCGAGCCGGGGCCAACGTCCTGACTTTC
CASSLGDRGRAGANVLTF
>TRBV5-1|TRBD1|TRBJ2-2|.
TGCGCCAGCAGCGCAGGGACAGGGAACACCGGGGAGCTGTTTTTT
CASSAGTGNTGELFF
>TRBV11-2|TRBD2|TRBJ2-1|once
TGTGCCACAACCCGCGGGGGAGGATGGAATGAGCAGTTCTTC
CATTRGGGWNEQFF
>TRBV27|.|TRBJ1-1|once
TGTGCCAGCAGTTTTCGAGCGGGGAACACTGAAGCTTTCTTT
CASSFRAGNTEAFF
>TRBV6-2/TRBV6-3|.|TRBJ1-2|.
TGTGCCAGCAGTTACTCGACAGTTATACTGGGCTACACCTTC
CASSYSTVILGYTF
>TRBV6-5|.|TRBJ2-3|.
TGTGCCAGCAGTGACTCCCGGATGATCAGGGATACGCAGTATTTT
CASSDSRMIRDTQYF
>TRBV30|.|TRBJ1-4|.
TGTGCCTGGACCCGGCAGCGGGGATCTGAAAAACTGTTTTTT
CAWTRQRGSEKLFF
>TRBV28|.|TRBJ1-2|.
TGTGCCAGCAGTTTGATTCAGGTTTATGGCTACACCTTC
CASSLIQVYGYTF
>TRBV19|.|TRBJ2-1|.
TGTGCCAGTAGTTCTCAGGGGAATGAGCAGTTCTTC
CASSSQGNEQFF
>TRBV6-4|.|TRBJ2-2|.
TGTGCCAGCAGTGCGGGGAGTGACACCGGGGAGCTGTTTTTT
CASSAGSDTGELFF
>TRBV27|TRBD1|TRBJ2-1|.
TGTGCCAGCAGTGGACGGACAGGGGGCTACAATGAGCAGTTCTTC
CASSGRTGGYNEQFF
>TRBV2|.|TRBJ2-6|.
TGTGCCAACAACAGGGCTGGGGCCAACGTCCTGACTTTC
CANNRAGANVLTF
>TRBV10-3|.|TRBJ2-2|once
TGTGCCATCAGCTTACAGGGAACTACGAACACCGGGGAGCTGTTTTTT
CAISLQGTTNTGELFF
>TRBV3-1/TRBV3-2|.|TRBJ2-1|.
TGTGCCAGCAGCCAAGAGCTGAAGGTCGGGGTTGAGCAGTTCTTC
CASSQELKVGVEQFF
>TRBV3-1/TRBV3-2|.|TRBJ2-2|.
TGTGCCAGCAGCCGAGGCGTGAACACCGGGGAGCTGTTTTTT
CASSRGVNTGELFF
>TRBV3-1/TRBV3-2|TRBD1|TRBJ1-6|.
TGTGCCAGCAGCCAGGGGGCCGGACAGGGGCGCTCATCCTATAATTCACCCCTCCACTTT
CASSQGAGQGRSSYNSPLHF
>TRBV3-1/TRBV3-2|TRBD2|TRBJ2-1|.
TGTGCCAGCAGCCAAGATCTTAGGCTAGCGGGAATAAATGAGCAGTTCTTC
CASSQDLRLAGINEQFF
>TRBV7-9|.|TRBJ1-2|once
TGTGCCAGCAGCTTAGAAGCTTATGGCTACACCTTC
CASSLEAYGYTF